This T cell receptor beta chain derives from a study of regulatory T cells in long-lasting Graves disease. Overall study context: To qualify as persistent, Graves' disease required over 5 years of antithyroid drugs with positive TSH receptor antibodies.

iRepertoire HTBI primers and Arm-PCR of CDR3 regions built TCR beta libraries. TCRdb re-analysed the multiplex PCR reads in MiXCR, keeping a single row per CDR3 protein. This sample yields roughly 300,000 distinct CDR3 sequences, of which around 20% are seen a single time; 29% belongs to the top ten. A remark on this clonotype: Its antigen is not identified.

The sample's time point: persistent/refractory GD, antithyroid drugs over 5 years with positive TRAb. The TCR library was made from RNA extracted from PBMCs. Findings of the study overall: Sample size, which was small, may have reduced accuracy.

Trimming took 6 bases from V and 6 from J; bases not matched to a gene: 22. Germline lookup yields CDR1 MNHEY and CDR2 SVGEGT. The CDR3 is made up of 18 amino acids. The chain recombines TRBV6-2 or TRBV6-3 with TRBJ2-7, with TRBD2 identical over 8 bases. Here the sequenced sample was peripheral blood mononuclear cells (PBMCs), taken when the disease was refractory, from a patient treated with antithyroid drugs. This TCR was recovered from a female donor with Graves disease. CDR3 nucleotide sequence: TGTGCCAGCAGGGTCCGGGGGGTAGCGGGGAGCGCCTGTTGCGAGCAGTACTTC. Translating gives CASRVRGVAGSACCEQYF.